This T cell receptor beta chain came from a study of cytomegalovirus exposure and HLA in healthy donors. Study as a whole: The same platform was used for the 130 or so validation repertoires as for the approximately 730 first-cohort repertoires, as reported in a later analysis. Study-level findings and limits: TCR clusters originating in the first cohort tended to co-occur in the 120 validation repertoires, according to a later analysis.

The germline V gene has CDR1 SGDLS and CDR2 YYNGEE. The V segment lost 0 bases and the J segment 5 bases; nucleotides outside the gene matches: 7. The CDR3 extends over 15 amino acids. The roughly 120-subject validation cohort, separate from the roughly 670-subject first cohort, included the donors. The repertoire was sequenced with immunoSEQ multiplex PCR; TCRdb's copy has only in-frame clones and lacks some. The sample contains about 98,000 clones, about 95% of which appear only once. This clone was found once. As yet, its antigen is unknown. This chain connects TRBV9 to TRBJ1-1, with 7 positions matching TRBD1. The specimen sequenced was PBMCs. The source of this sequence is a young woman in good health and CMV-seronegative. CDR3 DNA sequence: TGTGCCAGCAGCGTAGGGTCGACAGGGTCAACTGAAGCTTTCTTT. As protein: CASSVGSTGSTEAFF.